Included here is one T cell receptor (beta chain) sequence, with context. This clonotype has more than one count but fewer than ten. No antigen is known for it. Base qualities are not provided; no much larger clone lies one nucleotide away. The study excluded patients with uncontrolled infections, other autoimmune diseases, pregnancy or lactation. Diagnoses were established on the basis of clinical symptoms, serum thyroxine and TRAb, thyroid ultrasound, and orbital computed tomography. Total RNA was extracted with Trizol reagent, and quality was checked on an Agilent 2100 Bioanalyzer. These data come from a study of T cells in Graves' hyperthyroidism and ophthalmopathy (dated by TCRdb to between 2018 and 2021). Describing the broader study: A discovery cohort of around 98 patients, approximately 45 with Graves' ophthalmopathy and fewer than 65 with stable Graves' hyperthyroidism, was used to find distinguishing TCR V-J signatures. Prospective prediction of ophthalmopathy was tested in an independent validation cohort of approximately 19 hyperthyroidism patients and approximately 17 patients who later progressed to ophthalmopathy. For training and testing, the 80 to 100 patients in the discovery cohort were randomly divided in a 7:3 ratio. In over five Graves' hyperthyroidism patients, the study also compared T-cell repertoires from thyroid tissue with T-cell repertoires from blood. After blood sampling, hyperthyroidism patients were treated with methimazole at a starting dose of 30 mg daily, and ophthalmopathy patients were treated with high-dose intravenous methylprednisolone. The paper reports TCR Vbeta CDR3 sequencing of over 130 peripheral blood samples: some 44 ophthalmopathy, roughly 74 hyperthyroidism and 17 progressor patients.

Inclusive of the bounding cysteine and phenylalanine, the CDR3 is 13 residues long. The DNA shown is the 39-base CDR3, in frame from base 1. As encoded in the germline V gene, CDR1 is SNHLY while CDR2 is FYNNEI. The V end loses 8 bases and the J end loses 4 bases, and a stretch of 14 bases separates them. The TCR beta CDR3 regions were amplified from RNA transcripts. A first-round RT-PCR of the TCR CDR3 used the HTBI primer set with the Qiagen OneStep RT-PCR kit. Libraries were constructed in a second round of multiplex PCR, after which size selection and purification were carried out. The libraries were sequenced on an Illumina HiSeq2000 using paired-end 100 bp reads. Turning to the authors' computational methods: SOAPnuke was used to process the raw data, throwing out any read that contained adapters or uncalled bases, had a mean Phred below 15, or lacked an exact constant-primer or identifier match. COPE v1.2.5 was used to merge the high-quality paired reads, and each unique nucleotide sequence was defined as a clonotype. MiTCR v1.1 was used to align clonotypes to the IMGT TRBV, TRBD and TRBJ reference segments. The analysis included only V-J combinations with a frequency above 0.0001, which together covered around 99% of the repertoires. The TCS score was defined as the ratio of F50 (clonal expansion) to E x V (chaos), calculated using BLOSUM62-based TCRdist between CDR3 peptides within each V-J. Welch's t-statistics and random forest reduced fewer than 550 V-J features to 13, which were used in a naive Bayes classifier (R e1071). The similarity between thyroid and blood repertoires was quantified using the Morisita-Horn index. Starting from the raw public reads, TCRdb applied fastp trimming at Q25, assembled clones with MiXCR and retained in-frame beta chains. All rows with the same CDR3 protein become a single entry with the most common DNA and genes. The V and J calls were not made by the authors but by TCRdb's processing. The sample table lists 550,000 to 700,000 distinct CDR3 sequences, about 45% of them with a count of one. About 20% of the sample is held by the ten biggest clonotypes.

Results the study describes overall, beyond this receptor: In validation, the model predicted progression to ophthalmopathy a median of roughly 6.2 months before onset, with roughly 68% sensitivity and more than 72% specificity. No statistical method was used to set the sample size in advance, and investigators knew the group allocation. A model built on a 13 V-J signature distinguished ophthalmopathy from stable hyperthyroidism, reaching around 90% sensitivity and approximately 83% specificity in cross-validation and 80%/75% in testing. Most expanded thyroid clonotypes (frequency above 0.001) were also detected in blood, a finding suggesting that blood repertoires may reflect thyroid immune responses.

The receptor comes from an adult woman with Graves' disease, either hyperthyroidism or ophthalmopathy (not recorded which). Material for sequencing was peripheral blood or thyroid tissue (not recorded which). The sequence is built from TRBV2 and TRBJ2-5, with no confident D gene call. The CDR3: CASEAAPGETQYF. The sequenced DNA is TGTGCCAGCGAAGCCGCCCCGGGAGAGACCCAGTACTTC. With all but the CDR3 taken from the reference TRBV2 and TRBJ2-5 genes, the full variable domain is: EPEVTQTPSHQVTQMGQEVILRCVPISNHLYFYWYRQILGQKVEFLVSFYNNEISEKSEIFDDQFSVERPDGSNFTLKIRSTKLEDSAMYFCASEAAPGETQYFGPGTRLLVL.